The present T cell receptor beta chain was sequenced within a study of blood T cell repertoires in COVID-19. Study-wide context: Sites in the United States, Italy and Spain provided acute and convalescent COVID-19 samples. T cells, B-cell-depleted T cells, or PBMCs provided the cDNA or gDNA that served as material.

The germline CDR1 and CDR2 sequences are GTSNPN and SVGIG (reference sequence). Deletions cut 0 bases from V and 1 base from J, with 4 bases between. The CDR3 covers 13 residues. Authors' methods: Researchers report that nucleated cell counts were estimated from reference gene primer amplification. Assay: immunoSEQ multiplex PCR; the TCRdb copy retains only in-frame clones and omits some. That table gives V, J and clone size, and the DNA gave D and trimming. The data hold approximately 22,000 clones, with roughly four fifths observed a single time. The sample consisted of peripheral blood. The gene calls are TRBV30 and TRBJ1-5; D is undetermined. The TCR originated in a human donor in a cohort sampled during active COVID-19. The chain's CDR3 is CAWSVRSNQPQHF. The CDR3 DNA reads TGTGCCTGGAGTGTACGGAGCAATCAGCCCCAGCATTTT.